This TCR beta chain was recovered during a study of blood T cells in healthy people across ages. For the second PCR, which ran for roughly 7 to 11 cycles, a sample-barcoded 5' primer and a J-beta primer mix were used. TCRdb reprocessed the 5' RACE reads via MiXCR and lists one record per CDR3 protein. The data contain around 1.7 million distinct CDR3 sequences, under 30% of them singletons. Trimming removed 0 bases from V and 4 bases from J, with 14 bases in between. The germline CDR1 and CDR2 sequences are DFQATT and SNEGSKA (reference sequence). The CDR3 spans 15 residues. Specimen: blood. V is TRBV20-1 and J is TRBJ2-3; possibly TRBD1 for D (5 bases). This sequence was found in a woman under 40 in good health. The chain's CDR3 is CSARDPAGLADTQYF. As DNA, the CDR3 is TGCAGTGCTAGAGATCCGGCAGGGTTGGCAGATACGCAGTATTTT.